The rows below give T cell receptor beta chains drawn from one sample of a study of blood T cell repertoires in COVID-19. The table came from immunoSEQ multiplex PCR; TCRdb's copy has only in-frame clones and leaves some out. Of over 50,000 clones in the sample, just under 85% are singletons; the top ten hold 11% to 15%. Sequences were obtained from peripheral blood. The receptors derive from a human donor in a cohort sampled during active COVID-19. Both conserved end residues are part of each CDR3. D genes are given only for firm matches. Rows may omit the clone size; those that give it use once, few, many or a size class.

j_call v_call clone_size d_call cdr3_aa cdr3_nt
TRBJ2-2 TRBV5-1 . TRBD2 CASSSPLAGVPGELFF TGCGCCAGCAGCTCACCACTAGCGGGGGTACCCGGGGAGCTGTTTTTT
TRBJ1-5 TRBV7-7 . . CASSLVAGQPQHF TGTGCCAGCAGCTTAGTGGCAGGCCAGCCCCAGCATTTT
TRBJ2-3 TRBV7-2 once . CASSRGGWRTDTQYF TGTGCCAGCAGCAGGGGGGGTTGGCGCACAGATACGCAGTATTTT
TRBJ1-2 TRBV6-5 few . CASSQIATNYGYTF TGTGCCAGCAGCCAGATAGCTACTAACTATGGCTACACCTTC
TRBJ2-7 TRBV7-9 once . CASSLVGQSYEQYF TGTGCCAGCAGCTTAGTGGGGCAATCCTACGAGCAGTACTTC
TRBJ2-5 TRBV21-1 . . CASSKAGLAGDQETQYF TGTGCCAGCAGCAAAGCCGGCCTAGCGGGGGACCAAGAGACCCAGTACTTC
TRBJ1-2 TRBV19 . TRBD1 CASRGQVKDNYGYTF TGTGCCAGTAGGGGACAGGTAAAAGATAACTATGGCTACACCTTC
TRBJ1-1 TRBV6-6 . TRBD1 CASSYDLTGLMDEAFF TGTGCCAGCAGTTACGACTTGACAGGGCTTATGGATGAAGCTTTCTTT
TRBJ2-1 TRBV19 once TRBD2 CASSQRDREQFF TGTGCCAGTAGTCAGCGGGATAGAGAGCAGTTCTTC
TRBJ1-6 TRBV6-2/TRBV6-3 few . CASSYWANSPLHF TGTGCCAGCAGTTATTGGGCTAATTCACCCCTCCACTTT
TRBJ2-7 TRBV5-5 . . CASSTQGRRYEQYF TGTGCCAGCAGCACACAGGGCAGGAGGTACGAGCAGTACTTC
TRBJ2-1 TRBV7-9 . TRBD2 CASSLLTSGGDEQFF TGTGCCAGCAGCTTGCTTACTAGCGGGGGGGACGAGCAGTTCTTC
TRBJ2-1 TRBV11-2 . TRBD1 CASSRDRGSVYNEQFF TGTGCCAGCAGCAGGGACAGGGGCAGCGTTTACAATGAGCAGTTCTTC
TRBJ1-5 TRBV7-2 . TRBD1 CASSSGQFNQPQHF TGTGCCAGCAGCTCGGGACAGTTCAATCAGCCCCAGCATTTT
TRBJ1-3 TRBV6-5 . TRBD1 CASSTTGTGNTIYF TGTGCCAGCAGCACGACAGGGACTGGAAACACCATATATTTT
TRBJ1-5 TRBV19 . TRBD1 CASSKTGLGQPQHF TGTGCCAGTAGTAAGACAGGGTTGGGTCAGCCCCAGCATTTT
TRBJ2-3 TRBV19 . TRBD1 CASSNLRGSTDTQYF TGTGCCAGTAGTAACCTCAGGGGGAGCACAGATACGCAGTATTTT
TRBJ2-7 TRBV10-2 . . CASSESAEQYF TGCGCCAGCAGTGAGTCGGCCGAGCAGTACTTC
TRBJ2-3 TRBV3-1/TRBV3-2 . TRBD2 CASSQFSSGGGTDTQYF TGTGCCAGCAGCCAGTTTTCTAGCGGGGGGGGTACAGATACGCAGTATTTT
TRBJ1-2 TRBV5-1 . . CASSLDSRSYGYTF TGCGCCAGCAGCTTGGATAGTAGGAGCTATGGCTACACCTTC
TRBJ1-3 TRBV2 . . CASKWGGPSSGNTIYF TGTGCCAGCAAGTGGGGGGGGCCGAGCTCTGGAAACACCATATATTTT
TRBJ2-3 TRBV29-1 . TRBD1 CSVGGGQGTDTQYF TGCAGCGTTGGAGGGGGACAGGGAACAGATACGCAGTATTTT
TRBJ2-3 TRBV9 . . CASSVVPGTDTQYF TGTGCCAGCAGCGTAGTCCCAGGCACAGATACGCAGTATTTT
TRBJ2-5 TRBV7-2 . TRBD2 CASSLYPRGPLAVQETQYF TGTGCCAGCAGCTTATACCCGAGGGGACCACTAGCGGTCCAAGAGACCCAGTACTTC
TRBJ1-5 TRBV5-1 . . CASSSREGEGQPQHF TGCGCCAGCAGCTCCAGGGAGGGAGAAGGGCAGCCCCAGCATTTT
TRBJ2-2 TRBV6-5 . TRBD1 CASSTAGTGAGELFF TGTGCCAGCAGCACCGCCGGGACAGGGGCCGGGGAGCTGTTTTTT
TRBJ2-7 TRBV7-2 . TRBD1 CASSLALGTGKFYEQYF TGTGCCAGCAGCTTAGCGCTCGGGACAGGGAAATTCTACGAGCAGTACTTC
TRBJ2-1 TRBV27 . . CASRLMGQRQFF TGTGCCAGCAGACTAATGGGGCAAAGGCAGTTCTTC
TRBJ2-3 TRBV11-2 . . CASSPTEGGPQYF TGTGCCAGCAGCCCGACTGAGGGTGGTCCGCAGTATTTT
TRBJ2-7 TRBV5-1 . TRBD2 CASSLVTGGEDEQYF TGCGCCAGCAGCTTGGTTACGGGAGGAGAGGACGAGCAGTACTTC
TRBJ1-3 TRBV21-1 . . CATRQGLGNTIYF TGTGCCACCAGACAGGGCCTAGGAAACACCATATATTTT
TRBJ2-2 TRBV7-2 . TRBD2 CASSLGLAGGRNTGELFF TGTGCCAGCAGCTTAGGACTAGCGGGGGGGCGGAACACCGGGGAGCTGTTTTTT
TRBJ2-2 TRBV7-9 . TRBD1 CASLQGSYTGELFF TGTGCCAGCCTACAGGGGAGTTACACCGGGGAGCTGTTTTTT
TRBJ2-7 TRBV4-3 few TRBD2 CASSQGGLAGNEQYF TGCGCCAGCAGCCAAGGGGGACTAGCGGGGAACGAGCAGTACTTC
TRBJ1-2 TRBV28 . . CASSWGGGRAGYTF TGTGCCAGCAGTTGGGGAGGTGGTCGGGCGGGCTACACCTTC
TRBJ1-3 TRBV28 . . CASSPLGGRKGENTIYF TGTGCCAGCAGTCCCCTAGGAGGGCGGAAAGGGGAAAACACCATATATTTT
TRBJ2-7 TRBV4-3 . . CASSQALDSVGYEQYF TGCGCCAGCAGCCAAGCCCTGGACAGTGTAGGGTACGAGCAGTACTTC
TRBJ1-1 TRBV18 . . CASSPNLGQSLHPGTNTEAFF TGTGCCAGCTCACCCAACCTCGGACAGTCATTACACCCCGGTACGAACACTGAAGCTTTCTTT
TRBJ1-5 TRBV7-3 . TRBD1 CASSWRDRGLGSNQPQHF TGTGCCAGCAGTTGGCGAGACAGGGGCTTGGGTAGCAATCAGCCCCAGCATTTT
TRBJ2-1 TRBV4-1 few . CASSQDWLGEQFF TGCGCCAGCAGCCAAGATTGGTTGGGCGAGCAGTTCTTC
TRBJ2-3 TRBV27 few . CASSSHRDVTDTQYF TGTGCCAGCAGCTCCCACAGGGACGTCACAGATACGCAGTATTTT
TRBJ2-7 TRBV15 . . CATSRDRSATSYEQYF TGTGCCACCAGCAGAGATAGGAGCGCGACTTCCTACGAGCAGTACTTC
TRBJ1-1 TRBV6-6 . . CATSPGRVNTEAFF TGTGCCACATCACCTGGGCGGGTGAACACTGAAGCTTTCTTT
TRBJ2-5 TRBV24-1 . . CATSDGAATQETQYF TGTGCCACCAGTGATGGGGCAGCAACTCAAGAGACCCAGTACTTC
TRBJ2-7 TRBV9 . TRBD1 CASSVGGQGHEQYF TGTGCCAGCAGCGTAGGTGGACAGGGCCACGAGCAGTACTTC
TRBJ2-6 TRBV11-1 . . CASSHHNSGANVLTF TGTGCCAGCAGCCATCACAACTCTGGGGCCAACGTCCTGACTTTC
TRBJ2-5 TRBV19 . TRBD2 CASSTLAGGGETQYF TGTGCCAGTAGTACTCTCGCGGGGGGAGGAGAGACCCAGTACTTC
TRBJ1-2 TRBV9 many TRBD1 CASSAGTGFGYTF TGTGCCAGCAGCGCCGGGACAGGGTTTGGCTACACCTTC
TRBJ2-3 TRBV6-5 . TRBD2 CASRRLAGSTDTQYF TGTGCCAGCAGACGACTAGCGGGAAGCACAGATACGCAGTATTTT
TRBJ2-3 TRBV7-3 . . CASSLVVTDTQYF TGTGCCAGCAGCTTAGTAGTGACAGATACGCAGTATTTT
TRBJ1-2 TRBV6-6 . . CASIYGAVGGYTF TGTGCCAGCATCTACGGCGCGGTCGGCGGCTACACCTTC